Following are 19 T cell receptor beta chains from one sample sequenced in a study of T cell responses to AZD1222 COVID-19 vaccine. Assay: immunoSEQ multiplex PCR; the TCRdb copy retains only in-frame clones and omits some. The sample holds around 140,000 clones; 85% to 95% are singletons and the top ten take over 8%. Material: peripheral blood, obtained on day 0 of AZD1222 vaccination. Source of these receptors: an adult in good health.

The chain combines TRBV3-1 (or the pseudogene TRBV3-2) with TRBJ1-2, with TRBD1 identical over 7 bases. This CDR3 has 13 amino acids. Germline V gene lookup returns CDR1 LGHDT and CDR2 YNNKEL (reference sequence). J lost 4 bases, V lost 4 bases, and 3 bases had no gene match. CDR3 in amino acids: CASSRQGGYGYTF. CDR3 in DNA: TGTGCCAGCAGCCGACAGGGCGGCTATGGCTACACCTTC.

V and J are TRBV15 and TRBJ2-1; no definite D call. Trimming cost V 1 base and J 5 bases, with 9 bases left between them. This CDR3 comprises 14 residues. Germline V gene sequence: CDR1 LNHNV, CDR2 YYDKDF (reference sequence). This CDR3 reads CATSRGWLNNEQFF. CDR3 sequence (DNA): TGTGCCACCAGCAGAGGGTGGCTCAACAATGAGCAGTTCTTC.

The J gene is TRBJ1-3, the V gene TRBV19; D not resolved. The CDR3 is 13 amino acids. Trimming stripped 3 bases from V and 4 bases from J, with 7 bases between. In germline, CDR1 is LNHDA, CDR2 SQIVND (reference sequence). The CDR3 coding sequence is TGTGCCAGTAGTATGTGGGAAGGAAACACCATATATTTT. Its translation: CASSMWEGNTIYF.

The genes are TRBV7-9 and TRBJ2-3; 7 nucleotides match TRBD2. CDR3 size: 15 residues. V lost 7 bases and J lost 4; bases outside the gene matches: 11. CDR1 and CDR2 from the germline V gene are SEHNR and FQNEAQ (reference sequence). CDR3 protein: CASNKTSNGPDTQYF. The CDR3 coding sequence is TGTGCCAGCAACAAGACTAGCAACGGTCCAGATACGCAGTATTTT.

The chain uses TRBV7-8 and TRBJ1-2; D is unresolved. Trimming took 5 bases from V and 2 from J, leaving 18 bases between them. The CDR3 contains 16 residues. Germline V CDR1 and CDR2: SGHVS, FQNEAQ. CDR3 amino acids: CASSPMRRGTNYGYTF. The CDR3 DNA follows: TGTGCCAGCAGCCCTATGAGACGTGGCACCAACTATGGCTACACCTTC. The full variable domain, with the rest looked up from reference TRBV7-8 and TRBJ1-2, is GAGVSQSPRYKVAKRGQDVALRCDPISGHVSLFWYQQALGQGPEFLTYFQNEAQLDKSGLPSDRFFAERPEGSVSTLKIQRTQQEDSAVYLCASSPMRRGTNYGYTFGSGTRLTVV.

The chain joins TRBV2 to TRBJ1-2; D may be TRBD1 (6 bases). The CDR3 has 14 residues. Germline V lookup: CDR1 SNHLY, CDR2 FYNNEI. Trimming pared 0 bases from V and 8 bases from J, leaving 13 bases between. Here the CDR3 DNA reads TGTGCCAGCAGTGAAGCGATACAGGGTGGCGGCTACACCTTC. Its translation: CASSEAIQGGGYTF.

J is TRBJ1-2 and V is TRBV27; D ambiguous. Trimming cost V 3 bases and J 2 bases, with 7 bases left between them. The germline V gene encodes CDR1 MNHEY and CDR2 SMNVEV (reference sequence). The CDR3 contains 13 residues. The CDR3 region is CASSLTPNYGYTF. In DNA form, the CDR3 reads TGTGCCAGCAGTTTGACTCCCAACTATGGCTACACCTTC.

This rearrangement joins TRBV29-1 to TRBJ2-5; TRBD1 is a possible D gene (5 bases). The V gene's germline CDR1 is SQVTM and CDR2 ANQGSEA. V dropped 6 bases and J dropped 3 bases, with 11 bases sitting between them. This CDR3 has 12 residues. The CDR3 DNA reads TGCAGCGTAGGGGTTGTTGAAGAGACCCAGTACTTC. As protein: CSVGVVEETQYF.

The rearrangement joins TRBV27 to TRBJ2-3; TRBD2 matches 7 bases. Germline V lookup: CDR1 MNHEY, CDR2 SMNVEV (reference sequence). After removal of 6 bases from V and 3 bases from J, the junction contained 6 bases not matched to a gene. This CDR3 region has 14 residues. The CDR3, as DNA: TGTGCCAGCAGCGGGACTAAGTGGACAGATACGCAGTATTTT. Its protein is CASSGTKWTDTQYF.

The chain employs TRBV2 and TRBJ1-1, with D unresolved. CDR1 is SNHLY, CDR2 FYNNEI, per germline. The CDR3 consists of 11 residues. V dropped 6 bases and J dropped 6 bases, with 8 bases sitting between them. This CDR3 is CASRGYAEAFF. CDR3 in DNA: TGTGCCAGCAGGGGGTACGCTGAAGCTTTCTTT.

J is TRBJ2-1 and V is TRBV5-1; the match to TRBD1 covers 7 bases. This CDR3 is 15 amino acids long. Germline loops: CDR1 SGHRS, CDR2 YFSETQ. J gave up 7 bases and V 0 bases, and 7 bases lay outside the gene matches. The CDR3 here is CASSLGTGYVNEQFF. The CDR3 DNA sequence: TGCGCCAGCAGCTTGGGGACAGGTTATGTGAATGAGCAGTTCTTC.

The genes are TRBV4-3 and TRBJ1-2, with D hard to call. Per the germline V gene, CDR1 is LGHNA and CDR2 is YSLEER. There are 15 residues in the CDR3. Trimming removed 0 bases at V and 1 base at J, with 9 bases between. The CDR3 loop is CASSQEALLNYGYTF. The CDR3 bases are TGCGCCAGCAGCCAAGAGGCCCTACTTAACTATGGCTACACCTTC.

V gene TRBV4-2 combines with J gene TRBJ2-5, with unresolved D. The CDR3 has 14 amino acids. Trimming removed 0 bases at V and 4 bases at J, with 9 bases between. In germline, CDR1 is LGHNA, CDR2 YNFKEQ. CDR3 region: CASSQDTWGETQYF. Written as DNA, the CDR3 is TGTGCCAGCAGCCAAGATACATGGGGAGAGACCCAGTACTTC.

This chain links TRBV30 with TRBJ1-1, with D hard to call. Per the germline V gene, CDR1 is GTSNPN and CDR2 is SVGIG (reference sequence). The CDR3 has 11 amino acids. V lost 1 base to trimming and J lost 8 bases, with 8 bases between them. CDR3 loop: CAWSDGPEAFF. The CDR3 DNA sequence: TGTGCCTGGAGTGACGGACCGGAAGCTTTCTTT.

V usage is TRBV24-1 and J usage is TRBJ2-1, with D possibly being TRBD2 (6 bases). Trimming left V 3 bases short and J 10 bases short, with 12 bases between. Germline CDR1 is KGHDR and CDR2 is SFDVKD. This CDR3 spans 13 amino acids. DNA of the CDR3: TGTGCCACCAGTGATGGGGGGAAGGTAGAGCAGTTCTTC. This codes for CATSDGGKVEQFF.

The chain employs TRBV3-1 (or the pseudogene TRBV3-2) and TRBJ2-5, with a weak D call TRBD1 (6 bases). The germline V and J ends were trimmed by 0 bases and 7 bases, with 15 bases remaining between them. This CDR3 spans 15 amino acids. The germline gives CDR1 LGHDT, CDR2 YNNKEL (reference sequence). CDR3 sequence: CASSQDISGAATQYF. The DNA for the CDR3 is TGTGCCAGCAGCCAAGATATTTCAGGGGCGGCGACCCAGTACTTC.

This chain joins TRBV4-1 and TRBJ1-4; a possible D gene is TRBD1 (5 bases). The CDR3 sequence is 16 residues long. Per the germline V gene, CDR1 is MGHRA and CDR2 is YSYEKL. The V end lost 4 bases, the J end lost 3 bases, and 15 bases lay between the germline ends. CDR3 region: CASSPQPGSANEKLFF. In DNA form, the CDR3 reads TGCGCCAGCAGCCCACAACCAGGGTCGGCTAATGAAAAACTGTTTTTT.

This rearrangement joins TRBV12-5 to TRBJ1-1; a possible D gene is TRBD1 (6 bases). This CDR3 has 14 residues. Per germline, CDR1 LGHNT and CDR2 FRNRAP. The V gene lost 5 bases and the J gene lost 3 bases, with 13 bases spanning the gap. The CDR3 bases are TGTGCTAGTGGTGTCGGACAGTGGCACACTGAAGCTTTCTTT. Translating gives CASGVGQWHTEAFF.

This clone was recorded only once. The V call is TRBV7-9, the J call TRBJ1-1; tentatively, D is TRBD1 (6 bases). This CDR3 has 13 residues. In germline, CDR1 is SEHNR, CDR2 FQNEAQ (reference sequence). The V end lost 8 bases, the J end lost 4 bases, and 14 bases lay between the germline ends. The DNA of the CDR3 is TGTGCCAGCGAAGGGGGTTCGGGCACTGAAGCTTTCTTT. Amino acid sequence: CASEGGSGTEAFF.